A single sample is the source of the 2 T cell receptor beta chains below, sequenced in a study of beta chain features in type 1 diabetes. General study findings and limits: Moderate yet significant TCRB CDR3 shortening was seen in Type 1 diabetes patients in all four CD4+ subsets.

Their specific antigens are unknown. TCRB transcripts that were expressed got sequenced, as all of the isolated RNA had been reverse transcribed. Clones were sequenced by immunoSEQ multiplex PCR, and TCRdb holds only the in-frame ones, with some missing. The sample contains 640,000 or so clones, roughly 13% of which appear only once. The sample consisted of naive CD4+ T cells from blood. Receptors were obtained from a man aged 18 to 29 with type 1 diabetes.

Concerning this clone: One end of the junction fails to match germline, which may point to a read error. The CDR3 reads CASSNSYEQYF. CDR3 DNA sequence: TGTGCCAGCAGTAACTCCTACGAGCAGTACTTC. The rearrangement links TRBV6-5 to TRBJ2-7, with D uncertain. The CDR3 covers 11 residues. Germline loops: CDR1 MNHEY, CDR2 SVGAGI.

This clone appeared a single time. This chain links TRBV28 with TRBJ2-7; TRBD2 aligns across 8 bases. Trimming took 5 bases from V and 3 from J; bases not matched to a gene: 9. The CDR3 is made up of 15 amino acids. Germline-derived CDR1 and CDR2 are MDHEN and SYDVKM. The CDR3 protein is CASSTPGGGFYEQYF. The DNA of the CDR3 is TGTGCCAGCAGTACCCCCGGGGGGGGGTTCTACGAGCAGTACTTC.